Below, one TCR beta chain is given with its context. The germline V and J ends were trimmed by 7 bases and 2 bases, with 14 bases remaining between them. Germline V CDR1 and CDR2: MNHEY, SVGAGI. The length of the CDR3 is 14 residues. Survey-level TCR beta sequencing used the immunoSEQ assay. TCRdb keeps only in-frame clones here, not all; method: immunoSEQ multiplex PCR. The table lists some 68,000 clones, about 93% of them singletons. Sequencing was done on a sample of PBMCs. This rearrangement joins TRBV6-5 to TRBJ1-1; no reliable D call. The clonotype originates from a man aged 35-49 years with rheumatoid arthritis. As DNA, the CDR3 is TGTGCCAGCAAAAATGGGCAGGCAAACACTGAAGCTTTCTTT. Protein sequence: CASKNGQANTEAFF.